A single sample is the source of the 2 T cell receptor beta chains below, sequenced in a study of T-cell reconstitution after alpha-beta-depleted transplantation in children. As it was prepared, the TCRbeta library received unique molecular identifiers. TCRdb re-analysed the PCR reads in MiXCR, keeping a single row per CDR3 protein. The sample shows roughly 100,000 distinct CDR3 sequences, 6% of them seen only once. Sequenced material: PBMCs, mostly from graft donor cells, taken 60 days after TCRalphabeta/CD19-depleted stem cell transplant. All receptors derive from a female patient aged 2 to 10 who had a stem cell transplant for Fanconi anemia, so the T cells may come from the graft donor.

The genes are TRBV28 and TRBJ2-6; no clear D. The CDR3 has 15 amino acids. Germline V gives CDR1 MDHEN, CDR2 SYDVKM. V was shortened by 7 bases and J by 5 bases, with 15 bases between the two germline ends. The CDR3 loop is CASTKPLGWANVLTF. DNA of the CDR3: TGTGCCAGCACCAAACCTTTGGGGTGGGCCAACGTCCTGACTTTC.

This clonotype was detected many times. CDR3 nucleotides: TGTGCCAGTACCCTAGCGGGATCCTACAATGAGCAGTTCTTC. It encodes CASTLAGSYNEQFF. The V and J genes are TRBV19 and TRBJ2-1; 9 positions agree with TRBD2. The germline V gene has CDR1 LNHDA and CDR2 SQIVND (reference sequence). This CDR3 is 14 amino acids long. V shed 7 bases, J shed 1 base, and the junction held 2 bases outside the gene matches.